This T cell receptor (beta chain) originates from a study of OX40 agonist ivuxolimab in advanced cancers. CDR1 and CDR2 from the germline V gene are SEHNR and FQNEAQ (reference sequence). Trimming left V 1 base short and J 1 base short, with 5 bases between. The CDR3 has 13 amino acids. The sample holds a few counts of this clone. The data were produced by immunoSEQ multiplex PCR, yet TCRdb's version contains in-frame clones alone and is incomplete. The sample consists of over 5,500 clones, 65% to 90% of them appearing once. This TCR was sampled from an adult with an advanced solid tumor such as melanoma, head and neck, liver or kidney cancer. Material: CD4+ or CD8+ T cells sorted from blood, obtained in a trial of the OX40 agonist ivuxolimab. V and J are TRBV7-9 and TRBJ2-7; D call uncertain. The CDR3 protein is CASSLGDSYEQYF. In DNA, the CDR3 is TGTGCCAGCAGCTTAGGGGATTCCTACGAGCAGTACTTC.